One sample yielded the 26 T cell receptor beta chains listed below, sequenced in a study of tumor-infiltrating lymphocytes in localized non-small cell lung cancer. Assay: immunoSEQ multiplex PCR; the TCRdb copy retains only in-frame clones and omits some. The sample carries 21,000 or so clones, 80% recorded once. The source material was lung tumor tissue. These receptors were collected from a human donor with non-small cell lung cancer.

The V gene is TRBV7-6, the J gene TRBJ2-5, with D possibly being TRBD1 or TRBD2 (5 bases each). CDR3 length equals 15 residues. The V end was cut by 4 bases, the J end by 6 bases, with 18 bases between. Germline assignment: CDR1 SGHVS and CDR2 FNYEAQ. CDR3 sequence: CASSSLGEPTQTQYF. CDR3 DNA sequence: TGTGCCAGCAGCTCCTTGGGGGAGCCTACTCAGACCCAGTACTTC.

The rearrangement links TRBV27 to TRBJ1-1; D is undetermined. CDR1 MNHEY and CDR2 SMNVEV come from the germline V gene (reference sequence). The CDR3 runs 13 residues. Trimming stripped 3 bases from V and 5 bases from J, with 10 bases between. CDR3 sequence: CASSFLRDTEAFF. The CDR3, as DNA: TGTGCCAGCAGTTTCCTAAGGGATACTGAAGCTTTCTTT.

In nucleotides, the CDR3 is TGTGCCAGCTGGTCAGGGGGCGGAGAAAAACTGTTTTTT. Amino acids: CASWSGGGEKLFF. The chain is built from TRBV6-6 and TRBJ1-4, with TRBD1 matching 8 bases. Looked up from germline, CDR1 is MNHNY and CDR2 is SVGAGI (reference sequence). The CDR3 runs to 13 residues. With 8 bases clipped from V and 8 bases from J, the junction kept 7 bases outside the gene matches.

V gene TRBV5-1 combines with J gene TRBJ2-3; D unclear. Trimming shortened V by 0 bases and J by 1 base, and 9 bases separated the two germline ends. This CDR3 contains 15 residues. Germline V gives CDR1 SGHRS, CDR2 YFSETQ. Here the CDR3 DNA reads TGCGCCAGCAGCTTGGGGCAATGGGGCACAGATACGCAGTATTTT. This gives the protein CASSLGQWGTDTQYF.

This clone was observed a few times. This chain connects TRBV28 to TRBJ2-7; TRBD1 is a possible D gene (5 bases). CDR1 MDHEN and CDR2 SYDVKM come from the germline V gene. CDR3 length: 11 residues. This CDR3 is CVDSLTYEQYF. DNA of the CDR3: TGTGTAGACAGCTTAACCTACGAGCAGTACTTC.

The rearrangement joins TRBV6-6 to TRBJ2-1; D possibly corresponds to TRBD2 (6 bases). V lost 4 bases, J lost 9 bases, and 19 bases lay in between. CDR3 length: 15 residues. Germline V lookup: CDR1 MNHNY, CDR2 SVGAGI (reference sequence). CDR3 loop: CASSFPTSFQIEQFF. The CDR3 DNA reads TGTGCCAGCAGTTTCCCGACTAGTTTTCAGATTGAGCAGTTCTTC.

This clone was recorded a few times. V and J are TRBV7-2 and TRBJ2-1, with 10 bases identical to TRBD2. Germline V CDR1 and CDR2: SGHTA, FQGNSA. V shed 5 bases and J 8 bases; nucleotides not matched to a gene: 9. The CDR3 is 15 amino acids. The CDR3: CASSRGVAGGYEQFF. The CDR3 bases are TGTGCCAGCAGCCGAGGGGTAGCGGGAGGATATGAGCAGTTCTTC.

The CDR3 here is CASSYPQGPGTEAFF. In DNA, the CDR3 is TGTGCCAGCAGCTATCCCCAGGGACCTGGCACTGAAGCTTTCTTT. The rearrangement links TRBV7-9 to TRBJ1-1, with D possibly TRBD1 on 5 matching bases. The V gene's germline CDR1 is SEHNR and CDR2 FQNEAQ (reference sequence). The CDR3 covers 15 residues. V lost 4 bases and J lost 4, with 16 bases in between.

This chain joins TRBV7-8 and TRBJ2-2; D is ambiguous. V was cut by 6 bases and J by 8 bases, with 19 bases left in between. The CDR3 length is 15 residues. Germline lookup yields CDR1 SGHVS and CDR2 FQNEAQ. CDR3 sequence reads: CASSKTGVSTGELFF. CDR3 DNA: TGTGCCAGCAGTAAAACCGGCGTATCGACTGGGGAGCTGTTTTTT.

CDR3 protein: CASSSTGREETQYF. The CDR3 DNA follows: TGCGCCAGCAGCTCGACAGGGCGGGAAGAGACCCAGTACTTC. V is TRBV5-1 and J is TRBJ2-5, with 7 bases lining up with TRBD1. V dropped 3 bases and J dropped 3; count of bases not matched to a gene: 5. Germline loops: CDR1 SGHRS, CDR2 YFSETQ. CDR3 size: 14 residues.

This chain links TRBV5-8 with TRBJ2-3, with D unclear. Germline CDR1 reads SGHTS; CDR2 reads YDEGEE. The CDR3 is made up of 11 amino acids. Trimming took off 8 bases at V and 0 bases at J, with 4 bases between the two ends. CDR3 DNA sequence: TGTGCCAGGAGGAGCACAGATACGCAGTATTTT. This gives the protein CARRSTDTQYF.

There are a few counts of this clone. The rearrangement links TRBV5-1 to TRBJ1-3; no clear D. The CDR3 sequence is 15 residues long. V lost 0 bases and J lost 0, with 7 bases in between. Germline V gene sequence: CDR1 SGHRS, CDR2 YFSETQ. CDR3 sequence reads: CASSLGPSSGNTIYF. CDR3 sequence (DNA): TGCGCCAGCAGCTTGGGACCCAGCTCTGGAAACACCATATATTTT. Full variable domain (rest looked up from reference TRBV5-1 and TRBJ1-3): KAGVTQTPRYLIKTRGQQVTLSCSPISGHRSVSWYQQTPGQGLQFLFEYFSETQRNKGNFPGRFSGRQFSNSRSEMNVSTLELGDSALYLCASSLGPSSGNTIYFGEGSWLTVV.

The chain uses TRBV5-1 and TRBJ2-5, with D possibly TRBD2 on 5 matching bases. The CDR3 consists of 13 residues. Germline V CDR1 and CDR2: SGHRS, YFSETQ. The V end lost 0 bases, the J end lost 5 bases, and 8 bases lay between the germline ends. CDR3 region: CASSLVSEETQYF. The CDR3 DNA follows: TGCGCCAGCAGCTTGGTTAGCGAGGAGACCCAGTACTTC.

V and J are TRBV7-9 and TRBJ2-7; 10 nucleotides agree with TRBD1. CDR3 length equals 14 residues. V lost 4 bases to trimming and J lost 3 bases; unmatched junction nucleotides: 3. Germline V gene lookup returns CDR1 SEHNR and CDR2 FQNEAQ (reference sequence). CDR3 DNA: TGTGCCAGCAGCTCCGGGACAGGGGTCTACGAGCAGTACTTC. Residues: CASSSGTGVYEQYF.

This clone came up once. The rearrangement links TRBV28 to TRBJ2-7; TRBD2 might be the D (6 bases). Trimming removed 3 bases from V and 3 bases from J, with 12 bases in between. CDR1 and CDR2 from the germline V gene are MDHEN and SYDVKM. The CDR3 spans 14 residues. The CDR3 here is CASSLALAHYEQYF. For the CDR3, the DNA is TGTGCCAGCAGTTTGGCACTAGCACACTACGAGCAGTACTTC.

This chain joins TRBV18 and TRBJ2-2; 8 nucleotides line up with TRBD1. The CDR3 is 14 residues long. V shed 3 bases and J 7 bases; nucleotides not matched to a gene: 4. Per the germline V gene, CDR1 is KGHSH and CDR2 is LQKENI. The CDR3 loop reads CASSPDRALGELFF. The CDR3 region has the DNA TGTGCCAGCTCACCGGACAGGGCCCTCGGGGAGCTGTTTTTT.

The chain is built from TRBV4-3 and TRBJ2-3, with a tentative D call TRBD1 (5 bases). V was clipped by 6 bases and J by 1 base, with 11 bases between them. CDR1 LGHNA and CDR2 YSLEER come from the germline V gene. The CDR3 has 14 residues. The CDR3 DNA is TGCGCCAGCAGGGGCAGGGTGGGCACAGATACGCAGTATTTT. It is translated as CASRGRVGTDTQYF.

The gene calls are TRBV11-2 and TRBJ1-1, with unresolved D. This CDR3 is 13 amino acids long. V shed 0 bases and J shed 11 bases, with 13 bases lying between them. Germline-derived CDR1 and CDR2 are SGHAT and FQNNGV. CDR3 DNA: TGTGCCAGCAGCTTAGAGTTGAGGGTTAAGGCTTTCTTT. Translation gives CASSLELRVKAFF.

The gene calls are TRBV11-3 and TRBJ2-1; 7 bases are a match to TRBD2. With 1 base clipped from V and 3 bases from J, the junction kept 3 bases outside the gene matches. Germline V lookup: CDR1 SGHNT, CDR2 YENEEA. The CDR3 is made up of 15 amino acids. The CDR3, as DNA: TGTGCCAGCAGCTTAGGAGGGAGGGACTACAATGAGCAGTTCTTC. Amino acid sequence: CASSLGGRDYNEQFF. Complete variable domain (other parts from reference TRBV11-3 and TRBJ2-1): EAGVVQSPRYKIIEKKQPVAFWCNPISGHNTLYWYLQNLGQGPELLIRYENEEAVDDSQLPKDRFSAERLKGVDSTLKIQPAELGDSAVYLCASSLGGRDYNEQFFGPGTRLTVL.

The chain uses TRBV6-6 and TRBJ2-3, with TRBD1 identical over 9 bases. The CDR3 covers 15 residues. Trimming removed 5 bases from V and 3 bases from J; junction bases left unmatched: 6. Per the germline V gene, CDR1 is MNHNY and CDR2 is SVGAGI (reference sequence). The CDR3 DNA reads as TGTGCCAGCAGTATCCTCGGGACAGGGACAGATACGCAGTATTTT. Encoded protein: CASSILGTGTDTQYF.

This rearrangement joins TRBV2 to TRBJ2-2, with TRBD2 matching 10 bases. Germline loops: CDR1 SNHLY, CDR2 FYNNEI. V lost 3 bases and J lost 6; bases outside the gene matches: 7. The CDR3 spans 16 residues. CDR3 sequence (DNA): TGTGCCAGCAGTGACTCTAGCGGGAGTTACCCCGGGGAGCTGTTTTTT. Its translation is CASSDSSGSYPGELFF.

Relative to its sample, this clone is medium-sized. This chain uses TRBV5-1 with TRBJ2-3; a weak D match, TRBD1 (6 bases). This CDR3 has 15 residues. V dropped 0 bases and J dropped 3 bases, with 11 bases sitting between them. Germline CDR1 is SGHRS and CDR2 is YFSETQ. The CDR3 sequence: CASSLVLGATDTQYF. The CDR3 DNA is TGCGCCAGCAGCTTGGTTCTGGGGGCAACAGATACGCAGTATTTT.

CDR3 sequence (DNA): TGTGCCAGCAGTTTCAGGGGCAATCAGCCCCAGCATTTT. This codes for CASSFRGNQPQHF. J is TRBJ1-5 and V is TRBV27, with D perhaps TRBD1 (5 bases). There are 13 residues in the CDR3. Trimming left V 3 bases short and J 2 bases short, with 5 bases between. Germline V CDR1 and CDR2: MNHEY, SMNVEV (reference sequence).

The chain links TRBV18 to TRBJ1-5; a weak D match, TRBD1 (6 bases). The CDR3 covers 13 residues. Germline V gene data show CDR1 as KGHSH and CDR2 as LQKENI. V lost 5 bases to trimming and J lost 4 bases, with 9 bases between them. The CDR3 bases are TGTGCCAGCTCAGCGGACAGAAATCAGCCCCAGCATTTT. Its protein product is CASSADRNQPQHF.

This chain joins TRBV4-1 and TRBJ2-7, with D tentatively TRBD2 (6 bases). CDR1 MGHRA and CDR2 YSYEKL come from the germline V gene. V gave up 0 bases and J gave up 6 bases, with 9 bases separating them. This CDR3 has 13 residues. The CDR3 nucleotides read TGCGCCAGCAGCCAAGATCCCGGGAGCGAGCAGTACTTC. It specifies CASSQDPGSEQYF.

The rearrangement joins TRBV5-5 to TRBJ1-3; D remains ambiguous. Looked up from germline, CDR1 is SGHKS and CDR2 is YYEKEE (reference sequence). V lost 1 base and J 0 bases, leaving 11 bases between the germline ends. This CDR3 contains 16 residues. The CDR3 loop reads CASSLLRTPSGNTIYF. The CDR3 DNA is TGTGCCAGCAGCTTGCTACGGACGCCCTCTGGAAACACCATATATTTT.